This TCR beta chain emerged from a study of regulatory T cells. Primers: 52 TRBV forward and 13 TRBJ reverse. Some clones are missing from TCRdb's copy, which holds only in-frame ones; the method was immunoSEQ multiplex PCR. The sample includes 30,000 to 40,000 clones, 93% of them seen just once. Germline CDR1 MNHNS, CDR2 SASEGT. This CDR3 spans 14 amino acids. J gave up 2 bases and V 2 bases, and 0 bases lay outside the gene matches. Concerning this clone: Its cognate antigen is unknown.

All CD3G-deficient patients showed autoimmunity, more severe in two. Patients, 2 to 39 years old, had expanded memory T-cell proportions. Regulatory (CD25-high CD127-low) and conventional (CD25-low CD127-high) CD4+ T cells were sorted separately. Whole-study results and caveats: Patient repertoires had restricted TRB V-J pairs and skewed V and J usage, most in Tregs. In CD3G-deficient patients, conventional CD4+ T cells were enriched for hydrophobic CDR3 residues at positions 6 and 7.

Sequencing was performed on conventional CD4+ T cells sorted from blood. The chain carries TRBV6-1 and TRBJ1-3, with 7 nucleotides matching TRBD1. The receptor comes from a child younger than 10 with CD3G deficiency. The CDR3 region is CASSEQGAGNTIYF. DNA of the CDR3: TGTGCCAGCAGTGAACAGGGGGCTGGAAACACCATATATTTT.